This T cell receptor beta chain was captured by sequencing in a study of OX40 agonist ivuxolimab in advanced cancers. The CDR3 runs 12 residues. From germline, CDR1 is LNHDA and CDR2 SQIVND (reference sequence). Deletions cut 6 bases from V and 4 bases from J, with 9 bases between. Sequencing was performed with immunoSEQ multiplex PCR; in TCRdb, only in-frame clones are kept and a portion is missing. Seen here are fewer than 85,000 clones, 92% observed once, and the top ten hold under 10%. This chain links TRBV19 with TRBJ1-1, with D hard to call. The specimen was CD4+ or CD8+ T cells sorted from blood, collected in a trial of the OX40 agonist ivuxolimab. The receptor comes from an adult with an advanced solid tumor such as melanoma, head and neck, liver or kidney cancer. The CDR3 coding sequence is TGTGCCAGTAGCGTGGGGTTCACTGAAGCTTTCTTT. As protein: CASSVGFTEAFF.